One sample yielded the 8 T cell receptor beta chains listed below, sequenced in a study of blood T cell repertoires in COVID-19. The assay was immunoSEQ multiplex PCR, and TCRdb's table has in-frame clones only and misses some. The profile shows tens of thousands of clones, 65% to 85% of them singletons. Sequenced: peripheral blood. These receptors were taken from a human donor in a cohort sampled during active COVID-19.

CDR3 sequence: CASSSKGSFSGELFF. Here the CDR3 DNA reads TGTGCCAGCAGCTCCAAGGGGTCTTTTTCCGGGGAGCTGTTTTTT. This chain connects TRBV7-6 to TRBJ2-2; a weak D match, TRBD1 (5 bases). The V gene's germline CDR1 is SGHVS and CDR2 FNYEAQ. The CDR3 has 15 amino acids. V lost 4 bases to trimming and J lost 6 bases, with 15 bases between them.

V is TRBV2 and J is TRBJ1-6, with 7 positions matching TRBD1. Germline assignment: CDR1 SNHLY and CDR2 FYNNEI. The V and J ends lost 11 bases and 5 bases, in that order; junction bases with no gene match: 9. The CDR3 has 14 residues. The CDR3 nucleotides read TGTGCCTCCCAGGGGACAGCGGATAATTCACCCCTCCACTTT. Protein sequence: CASQGTADNSPLHF.

J is TRBJ2-6 and V is TRBV10-3; TRBD1 is a possible D gene (6 bases). From germline, CDR1 is ENHRY and CDR2 SYGVKD. There are 17 residues in the CDR3. The V gene lost 8 bases and the J gene lost 0 bases, with 17 bases spanning the gap. CDR3: CAIGGQKGYSGANVLTF. The CDR3 region has the DNA TGTGCCATCGGGGGACAAAAGGGTTACTCTGGGGCCAACGTCCTGACTTTC.

The gene calls are TRBV27 and TRBJ2-7, with unresolved D. The CDR3 contains 12 residues. Germline CDR1 MNHEY, CDR2 SMNVEV (reference sequence). V was pared by 3 bases and J by 3 bases, with 6 bases between. The CDR3 DNA sequence: TGTGCCAGCAGTTTCACGGGCTACGAGCAGTACTTC. It yields the protein CASSFTGYEQYF.

The chain has TRBV5-1 and TRBJ1-4; no reliable D call. Germline loops: CDR1 SGHRS, CDR2 YFSETQ. CDR3 length: 17 amino acids. With 4 bases removed from V and 7 bases from J, the gap between germline ends came to 23 bases. The CDR3 loop reads CASSSKHGPSGIEKLFF. The CDR3 bases are TGCGCCAGCAGCAGTAAGCATGGTCCAAGTGGTATTGAAAAACTGTTTTTT.

The chain recombines TRBV6-5 with TRBJ1-5; D gene ambiguous. Germline CDR1 reads MNHEY; CDR2 reads SVGAGI. CDR3 size: 13 residues. The V end was cut by 5 bases, the J end by 6 bases, with 11 bases between. This chain's CDR3 is CASSLSSGQPQHF. DNA for the CDR3: TGTGCCAGCAGTCTCTCTAGTGGTCAGCCCCAGCATTTT.

The chain links TRBV6-5 to TRBJ2-3; 11 bases line up with TRBD1. The trim removed 8 bases at V and 4 bases at J, leaving 5 bases unmatched. This CDR3 is built from 14 residues. Germline V lookup: CDR1 MNHEY, CDR2 SVGAGI. CDR3 DNA: TGTGCCAGCGGACCGGGACAGGGGGCAGATACGCAGTATTTT. Translation gives CASGPGQGADTQYF.

The CDR3, as DNA: TGTGCCAGCAGCTTGGAGTACAACACAGATACGCAGTATTTT. Translating gives CASSLEYNTDTQYF. This sequence joins TRBV5-4 and TRBJ2-3; D uncertain. The germline V and J ends were trimmed by 0 bases and 2 bases, with 7 bases remaining between them. The CDR3 covers 14 residues. In germline, CDR1 is SGHNT, CDR2 YYREEE (reference sequence).